A selection of T cell receptor beta chains follows, all from one sample in a study of ipilimumab plus nivolumab after autologous stem cell transplantation. Sequencing used immunoSEQ multiplex PCR; TCRdb keeps in-frame clones, though not all of them. The sample yields fewer than 95,000 clones, 75% to 85% seen once. The source was PBMCs, collected in a trial of ipilimumab plus nivolumab as post-transplant consolidation. The receptors here all came from a male donor with diffuse large B-cell lymphoma. CDR3s include the opening cysteine and the closing phenylalanine or tryptophan. D genes are given only for firm matches. Clone size, where shown, is once, few, many, or a class for clones that have expanded.

V,J,D,size,DNA,CDR3
TRBV19,TRBJ1-1,.,once,TGTGCCAGTAGTATAGACGTAGCAGGGGTACGAGGGGTGAACACTGAAGCTTTCTTT,CASSIDVAGVRGVNTEAFF
TRBV5-4,TRBJ2-3,TRBD2,.,TGTGCCAGCAGCTTGGAAATGAGCGGGGGGGCCGTCCGGTATTTT,CASSLEMSGGAVRYF
TRBV13,TRBJ2-2,TRBD2,once,TGTGCCAGCAGCTTAGTATTAGCGGGGAACACCGGGGAGCTGTTTTTT,CASSLVLAGNTGELFF
TRBV7-2,TRBJ2-7,TRBD2,.,TGTGCCAGCAGCTTTAGCGGGGGCCCCTACGAGCAGTACTTC,CASSFSGGPYEQYF
TRBV19,TRBJ1-3,.,.,TGTGCCAGCCACAGGGGAAACACCATATATTTT,CASHRGNTIYF
TRBV5-1,TRBJ1-2,.,.,TGCGCCAGCAGCTTGGAAAGTGTGGGAGCGAACTATGGCTACACCTTC,CASSLESVGANYGYTF
TRBV6-5,TRBJ1-5,.,few,TGTGCCAGCAGCCTCGGACGGGGGCAGCCCCAGCATTTT,CASSLGRGQPQHF
TRBV6-5,TRBJ2-1,.,few,TGTGCCAGCAGTATAAACCAGGGGAGACGCCAGTTCTTC,CASSINQGRRQFF
TRBV11-2,TRBJ2-2,.,.,TGTGCCAGCAGCTTTGAGAGGGGGACCGGGGAGCTGTTTTTT,CASSFERGTGELFF
TRBV4-1,TRBJ2-7,.,few,TGCGCCAGCAGCCAAGACGATTATGCGTCCTACGAGCAGTACTTC,CASSQDDYASYEQYF
TRBV6-6,TRBJ1-5,.,.,TGTGCCAGCACGATCTCCAATCAGCCCCAGCATTTT,CASTISNQPQHF
TRBV18,TRBJ1-1,.,once,TGTGCCAGCTCACCGGCAGGGACCGACGCTACTGAAGCTTTCTTT,CASSPAGTDATEAFF
TRBV19,TRBJ2-2,.,once,TGTGCCAGTAGTATATCTGGGATTGGCACCGGGGAGCTGTTTTTT,CASSISGIGTGELFF
TRBV11-3,TRBJ2-7,.,.,TGTGCCAGCAGCCCTCGGACAGCCACTTCTACCGAGCAGTACTTC,CASSPRTATSTEQYF
TRBV19,TRBJ2-5,.,.,TGTGCCAGTAGTATTAATCCGAACAGGGCAGGGCAAGAGACCCAGTACTTC,CASSINPNRAGQETQYF
TRBV10-1,TRBJ2-7,TRBD1,.,TGCGCCAGCACTTACGAGTACCGGGACAGGGACCGCTACGAGCAGTACTTC,CASTYEYRDRDRYEQYF
TRBV5-4,TRBJ2-7,.,.,TGTGCCAGCTCCTCCCCCGGGACGGACTCCTACGAGCAGTACTTC,CASSSPGTDSYEQYF
TRBV7-9,TRBJ2-5,.,.,TGTGCCAGCAGCTCTACAGTAGGAGAGACCCAGTACTTC,CASSSTVGETQYF
TRBV30,TRBJ2-1,.,.,TGTGCCTGGAGTGCCGCCAATGAGCAGTTCTTC,CAWSAANEQFF
TRBV7-9,TRBJ2-4,.,few,TGTGCCAGCAGCTTAGGTCAGTCGGCCATTCAGTACTTC,CASSLGQSAIQYF
TRBV7-9,TRBJ2-7,.,few,TGTGCCAGCGCCCGGTCATGGCAGACCTACGAGCAGTACTTC,CASARSWQTYEQYF
TRBV5-1,TRBJ1-3,.,.,TGCGCCAGCAGCTTGGCACCACGGGCCTTCTCTGGAAACACCATATATTTT,CASSLAPRAFSGNTIYF
TRBV4-1,TRBJ2-3,.,.,TGCGCCAGCAGCCAAGATCTGGGAAGCCGGGATACGCAGTATTTT,CASSQDLGSRDTQYF
TRBV5-1,TRBJ1-1,.,once,TGCGCCAGCAGCTTGGCAGGGCCCAACACTGAAGCTTTCTTT,CASSLAGPNTEAFF
TRBV2,TRBJ2-5,TRBD1,.,TGTGCCAGCAGGGTCCCGGGACAGGGTTCTCAAGAGACCCAGTACTTC,CASRVPGQGSQETQYF
TRBV30,TRBJ1-3,.,.,TGTGCCTGGAGTGTAGGGGGCTCTGGAAACACCATATATTTT,CAWSVGGSGNTIYF
TRBV7-7,TRBJ2-1,.,.,TGTGCTAGCAGCCCATTAGATCTAGACAATGAGCAGTTCTTC,CASSPLDLDNEQFF
TRBV10-3,TRBJ2-7,.,once,TGTGCCATCAGTGAGACGGTCTACGAGCAGTACTTC,CAISETVYEQYF
TRBV9,TRBJ1-6,TRBD1,.,TGTGCCAGCAGCGGAGGGACAGGGAATAATTCACCCCTCCACTTT,CASSGGTGNNSPLHF
TRBV5-8,TRBJ1-2,.,.,TGTGCCAGCAGCTTCTTGTATGGCTACACCTTC,CASSFLYGYTF
TRBV5-1,TRBJ2-1,TRBD2,.,TGCGCCAGCAGCTTGGGACTAGCGGGGGGCCTCTCCTACAATGAGCAGTTCTTC,CASSLGLAGGLSYNEQFF
TRBV18,TRBJ2-1,TRBD2,.,TGTGCCAGCTCACCACGTTCGGGGACTAGCGGGGTGAATGAGCAGTTCTTC,CASSPRSGTSGVNEQFF
TRBV6-6,TRBJ2-1,.,.,TGTGCCAGCACCTCAGAGCAGGGGACCTACAATGAGCAGTTCTTC,CASTSEQGTYNEQFF
TRBV11-2,TRBJ2-5,TRBD1,.,TGTGCCAGCAGCCTGGGACAGGGGGTTGCAGAGACCCAGTACTTC,CASSLGQGVAETQYF
TRBV7-9,TRBJ1-2,.,.,TGTGCCAGCAGCTTAGATTGGGGTGCTGGGGGCTACACCTTC,CASSLDWGAGGYTF
TRBV6-5,TRBJ1-5,.,.,TGTGCCAGCAGCGGGACCGCGAATCAGCCCCAGCATTTT,CASSGTANQPQHF
TRBV19,TRBJ2-7,.,.,TGTGCCAGTAGTATAGGGCCAAGTGGGAGCCCCTACGAGCAGTACTTC,CASSIGPSGSPYEQYF
TRBV19,TRBJ1-5,.,medium-sized,TGTGCCAGTAGTCTCCGGGGACGTTACAGCAATCAGCCCCAGCATTTT,CASSLRGRYSNQPQHF
TRBV19,TRBJ1-1,TRBD1,.,TGTGCCAGTAGTATAGCGGGCGGACAGGGGGCGAACACTGAAGCTTTCTTT,CASSIAGGQGANTEAFF
TRBV7-9,TRBJ2-1,.,.,TGTGCCAGCAGCTTATCAGTAACGGGCCATGAGCAGTTCTTC,CASSLSVTGHEQFF
TRBV5-1,TRBJ2-5,.,.,TGCGCCAGCAGCAGCTCCGGGCTGATGGGAGAGACCCAGTACTTC,CASSSSGLMGETQYF
TRBV27,TRBJ2-3,TRBD1,.,TGTGCCAGCAGGGACCCGGGACAGAGACGCACAGATACGCAGTATTTT,CASRDPGQRRTDTQYF
TRBV9,TRBJ1-4,.,few,TGTGCCAGCAGCGGCAGCGGGGATGAAAAACTGTTTTTT,CASSGSGDEKLFF
TRBV10-3,TRBJ2-6,.,.,TGTGCCATCAGTGAGTCAAACAGGGCTGGGGCCAACGTCCTGACTTTC,CAISESNRAGANVLTF
TRBV9,TRBJ2-5,TRBD2,.,TGTGCCAGCAGCGTATCTCTAGCGGGGCCCGGGAGGGGTCAAGAGACCCAGTACTTC,CASSVSLAGPGRGQETQYF
TRBV5-1,TRBJ2-3,.,.,TGCGCCAGCAGCCCTGGGGCGGGCCGCGCGGTGGTTACGCAGTATTTT,CASSPGAGRAVVTQYF
TRBV27,TRBJ1-6,.,.,TGTGCCAGCAGTTTAGCAGGAGCATATAATTCACCCCTCCACTTT,CASSLAGAYNSPLHF
TRBV7-9,TRBJ2-1,.,.,TGTGCCAGCAGACACCAACAGGGTACTCTCGAGAACAATGAGCAGTTCTTC,CASRHQQGTLENNEQFF
TRBV4-3,TRBJ1-1,.,.,TGCGCCAGCAGCCAAGATCAGGGAGGTCCTGAAGCTTTCTTT,CASSQDQGGPEAFF
TRBV27,TRBJ2-7,.,.,TGTGCCAGCAGTTTATCAGCGGAGGACAGCTCCTACGAGCAGTACTTC,CASSLSAEDSSYEQYF
TRBV2,TRBJ2-4,TRBD1,.,TGTGCCAGCAGTGAGAACAGGGGTCAGAAAAACATTCAGTACTTC,CASSENRGQKNIQYF
TRBV7-2,TRBJ1-2,.,.,TGTGCCAGCAGCTTAGACGGTACAGGAACACTTTCCAACTATGGCTACACCTTC,CASSLDGTGTLSNYGYTF
TRBV6-5,TRBJ1-1,.,.,TGTGCCAGCAGTTACTCACGGGCAGCCAGGAACACTGAAGCTTTCTTT,CASSYSRAARNTEAFF
TRBV7-9,TRBJ2-6,.,.,TGTGCCAGCGGTCCCCAGGCTTCTGGGGCCAACGTCCTGACTTTC,CASGPQASGANVLTF
TRBV5-6,TRBJ1-6,.,.,TGTGCCAGCAGCTTGGCGGAGGCTAATTCACCCCTCCACTTT,CASSLAEANSPLHF
TRBV7-2,TRBJ2-5,TRBD2,.,TGTGCCAGCAGCATTAGCGGGGGGGAGACCCAGTACTTC,CASSISGGETQYF
TRBV5-6,TRBJ2-5,.,.,TGTGCCAGCAGCTTTTTGGAGACCCAGTACTTC,CASSFLETQYF